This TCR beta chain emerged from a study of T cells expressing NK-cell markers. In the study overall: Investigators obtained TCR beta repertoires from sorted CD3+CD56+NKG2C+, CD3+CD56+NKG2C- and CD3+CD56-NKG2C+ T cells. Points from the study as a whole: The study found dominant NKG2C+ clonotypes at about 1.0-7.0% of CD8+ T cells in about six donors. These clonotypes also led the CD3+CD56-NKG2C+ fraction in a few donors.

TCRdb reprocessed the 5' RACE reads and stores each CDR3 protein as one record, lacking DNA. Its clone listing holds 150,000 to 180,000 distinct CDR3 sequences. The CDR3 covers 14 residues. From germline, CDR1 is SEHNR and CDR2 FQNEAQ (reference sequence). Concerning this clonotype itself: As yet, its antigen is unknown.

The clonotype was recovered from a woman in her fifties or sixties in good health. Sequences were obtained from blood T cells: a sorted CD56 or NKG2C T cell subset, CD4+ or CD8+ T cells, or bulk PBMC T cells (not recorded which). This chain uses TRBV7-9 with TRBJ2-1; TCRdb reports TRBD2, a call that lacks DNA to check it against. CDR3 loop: CASKTSGTQNEQFF.